One sample yielded the 27 T cell receptor beta chains listed below, sequenced in a study of OX40 agonist ivuxolimab in advanced cancers. Clones were sequenced by immunoSEQ multiplex PCR, and TCRdb holds only the in-frame ones, with some missing. The repertoire holds about 65,000 clones, over 85% seen once, with around 1.1% in the top ten. Material: CD4+ or CD8+ T cells sorted from blood, obtained in a trial of the OX40 agonist ivuxolimab. The source of these receptors is an adult with an advanced solid tumor such as melanoma, head and neck, liver or kidney cancer.

V usage is TRBV10-2 and J usage is TRBJ1-2, with 12 bases that match TRBD1. Trimming removed 7 bases from V and 8 bases from J; junction bases left unmatched: 8. The CDR3 covers 14 residues. The V gene's germline CDR1 is WSHSY and CDR2 SAAADI. CDR3 DNA sequence: TGCGCCAGCACATCGGGACAGGGGGCGAGGGGCTACACCTTC. Its translation: CASTSGQGARGYTF.

The chain couples TRBV9 to TRBJ1-4, with a weak D call TRBD1 (5 bases). The CDR3 is made up of 15 amino acids. The V and J ends lost 0 bases and 8 bases respectively, with 14 bases between them. Germline CDR1 reads SGDLS; CDR2 reads YYNGEE. The CDR3: CASSVASGAGEKLFF. The CDR3 region has the DNA TGTGCCAGCAGCGTAGCGTCTGGGGCTGGGGAAAAACTGTTTTTT.

The chain has TRBV6-1 and TRBJ2-5; 10 bases are shared with TRBD1. The CDR3 contains 17 residues. From germline, CDR1 is MNHNS and CDR2 SASEGT. The junction had 12 bases not matched to a gene; V was cut back by 1 base and J by 7 bases. DNA of the CDR3: TGTGCCAGCAGTGAAGTTATTGGGACAGGGGCACGGGGGACCCAGTACTTC. It encodes CASSEVIGTGARGTQYF.

This chain joins TRBV4-2 and TRBJ1-3; 9 nucleotides line up with TRBD1. Losses at the gene ends were 0 bases for V and 1 base for J; bases not matched to a gene: 1. Germline CDR1 and CDR2: LGHNA and YNFKEQ. The CDR3 contains 16 residues. CDR3 protein: CASSQDGTGSGNTIYF. The CDR3 DNA reads as TGTGCCAGCAGCCAAGATGGGACAGGGTCTGGAAACACCATATATTTT.

The chain is built from TRBV7-6 and TRBJ2-7, with D unclear. The V end lost 5 bases, the J end lost 0 bases, and 17 bases lay between the germline ends. This CDR3 region has 16 residues. Germline values: CDR1 SGHVS, CDR2 FNYEAQ. CDR3 amino acids: CASSEQASSSSYEQYF. CDR3 nucleotides: TGTGCCAGCAGCGAGCAGGCGTCCTCTAGCTCCTACGAGCAGTACTTC.

This clone was recorded a few times. This chain connects TRBV2 to TRBJ1-6; maybe TRBD1 (5 bases). This CDR3 spans 15 amino acids. The germline gives CDR1 SNHLY, CDR2 FYNNEI. V shed 4 bases and J shed 6 bases, with 13 bases lying between them. The DNA for the CDR3 is TGTGCCAGCAGTGGGCAGGGAACTGGTAATTCACCCCTCCACTTT. The encoded protein is CASSGQGTGNSPLHF.

The chain joins TRBV6-1 to TRBJ2-1; D is possibly TRBD1 (5 bases). The ends were cut back, 10 bases at V and 1 base at J, with 14 bases in the middle. The germline V gene has CDR1 MNHNS and CDR2 SASEGT. CDR3 length equals 14 residues. The CDR3, as DNA: TGTGCCACCTCAGGGTTGAGGTCCTACAATGAGCAGTTCTTC. Its protein is CATSGLRSYNEQFF.

The chain is built from TRBV18 and TRBJ2-2, with 10 bases lining up with TRBD1. The CDR3 spans 16 residues. Germline V gene sequence: CDR1 KGHSH, CDR2 LQKENI. The V segment lost 3 bases and the J segment 5 bases; nucleotides outside the gene matches: 6. Written as DNA, the CDR3 is TGTGCCAGCTCACCCACGACAGGGGGCCTGACCGGGGAGCTGTTTTTT. Translation gives CASSPTTGGLTGELFF.

The V call is TRBV7-9, the J call TRBJ1-2, with a tentative D call TRBD1 (5 bases). The V gene's germline CDR1 is SEHNR and CDR2 FQNEAQ (reference sequence). There are 13 residues in the CDR3. The V end lost 3 bases, the J end lost 4 bases, and 9 bases lay between the germline ends. The CDR3: CASSLEGVYGYTF. The CDR3 DNA is TGTGCCAGCAGCTTGGAAGGGGTCTATGGCTACACCTTC.

The chain joins TRBV10-3 to TRBJ2-5; tentatively, D is TRBD1 or TRBD2 (5 bases each). This CDR3 has 13 amino acids. V was pared by 10 bases and J by 4 bases, with 16 bases between. CDR1 is ENHRY and CDR2 is SYGVKD in the germline V gene. The CDR3 spells CATSRGVGETQYF. The CDR3 DNA reads TGTGCCACCTCCCGAGGGGTGGGAGAGACCCAGTACTTC.

This chain links TRBV6-1 with TRBJ2-5, with D possibly being TRBD1 (6 bases). The CDR3 has 13 residues. Per germline, CDR1 MNHNS and CDR2 SASEGT. The V and J ends lost 6 bases and 4 bases respectively, with 12 bases between them. The CDR3 DNA sequence: TGTGCCAGCAGGTTACAGGGTTCAGAGACCCAGTACTTC. This encodes CASRLQGSETQYF.

This sequence joins TRBV5-4 and TRBJ2-5; the D gene could be TRBD1 or TRBD2 (5 bases each). CDR3 size: 16 residues. The germline CDR1 and CDR2 sequences are SGHNT and YYREEE (reference sequence). V shed 4 bases and J shed 4 bases, with 20 bases lying between them. The CDR3 is CASSGGSRGSAETQYF. CDR3 nucleotide sequence: TGTGCCAGCAGCGGAGGCTCTAGGGGATCCGCAGAGACCCAGTACTTC.

The chain links TRBV5-1 to TRBJ1-2; the D gene is possibly TRBD1 (6 bases). Trimming pared 3 bases from V and 2 bases from J, leaving 11 bases between. The CDR3 consists of 14 residues. Germline CDR1 reads SGHRS; CDR2 reads YFSETQ. CDR3 coding DNA: TGCGCCAGCAGCTATACAGGGCTCAACTATGGCTACACCTTC. As protein: CASSYTGLNYGYTF.

The V gene is TRBV7-2, the J gene TRBJ1-1; 8 positions agree with TRBD1. This CDR3 is built from 13 residues. V trimming: 4 bases; J trimming: 4 bases; junction bases outside the gene matches: 2. The germline CDR1 and CDR2 sequences are SGHTA and FQGNSA. The CDR3 nucleotides read TGTGCCAGCAGCTCCCAGGGGGCCACTGAAGCTTTCTTT. It yields the protein CASSSQGATEAFF.

This chain uses TRBV7-2 with TRBJ1-5; 8 nucleotides align to TRBD1. Per germline, CDR1 SGHTA and CDR2 FQGNSA. V gave up 4 bases and J gave up 2 bases; unmatched junction bases: 4. The CDR3 runs to 15 residues. This CDR3 is CASSSQGAGNQPQHF. The CDR3 DNA is TGTGCCAGCAGCTCGCAGGGGGCCGGCAATCAGCCCCAGCATTTT.

A single count supports this clone. V and J are TRBV7-9 and TRBJ2-2; D not resolved. Trimming took 5 bases from V and 3 from J, leaving 10 bases between them. Per the germline V gene, CDR1 is SEHNR and CDR2 is FQNEAQ (reference sequence). There are 14 residues in the CDR3. The CDR3 bases are TGTGCCAGCAGCCTAAAAAGGGACACCGGGGAGCTGTTTTTT. Translation gives CASSLKRDTGELFF.

The chain combines TRBV29-1 with TRBJ2-1; D tentatively fits TRBD1 or TRBD2 (5 bases each). The CDR3 is 12 residues long. Germline V gene data show CDR1 as SQVTM and CDR2 as ANQGSEA. With 5 bases removed from V and 7 bases from J, the gap between germline ends came to 12 bases. This CDR3 reads CSVSGTVNEQFF. The DNA for the CDR3 is TGCAGCGTTTCCGGGACGGTTAATGAGCAGTTCTTC.

The chain uses TRBV28 and TRBJ1-6; D is unclear. V lost 5 bases and J lost 13, with 12 bases in between. Germline CDR1 and CDR2: MDHEN and SYDVKM. This CDR3 is 12 amino acids long. CDR3 coding DNA: TGTGCCAGCAGTACCAGCCGGCGCCCCCTCCACTTT. Its translation: CASSTSRRPLHF.

The CDR3 coding sequence is TGTGCCAGCAGCCAACGGGGAGCGGGGGGGCTCACGGAGACCCAGTACTTC. Protein product: CASSQRGAGGLTETQYF. The genes are TRBV5-5 and TRBJ2-5, with 10 bases fitting TRBD2. The V segment lost 4 bases and the J segment 5 bases; nucleotides outside the gene matches: 14. The CDR3 is 17 amino acids. Germline V gene lookup returns CDR1 SGHKS and CDR2 YYEKEE (reference sequence).

The chain uses TRBV29-1 and TRBJ1-2; D gene unclear. From germline, CDR1 is SQVTM and CDR2 ANQGSEA. This CDR3 comprises 11 residues. The germline V and J ends were trimmed by 6 bases and 5 bases, with 10 bases remaining between them. CDR3 amino acids: CSVDGVYGYTF. In DNA form, the CDR3 reads TGCAGCGTCGACGGGGTTTATGGCTACACCTTC.

This chain uses TRBV6-1 with TRBJ1-1, with D hard to call. V was trimmed by 0 bases and J by 7 bases, leaving 12 bases between them. The CDR3 extends over 14 amino acids. Germline V CDR1 and CDR2: MNHNS, SASEGT. The chain's CDR3 is CASSEAEGFGEAFF. The CDR3 coding sequence is TGTGCCAGCAGTGAAGCGGAAGGGTTTGGTGAAGCTTTCTTT.

The DNA for the CDR3 is TGTGCCAGCAGTGACTCTGGTTATAGCAATCAGCCCCAGCATTTT. It is translated as CASSDSGYSNQPQHF. The chain joins TRBV2 to TRBJ1-5; unclear D gene. Per the germline V gene, CDR1 is SNHLY and CDR2 is FYNNEI. The CDR3 consists of 15 residues. Trimming removed 3 bases at V and 0 bases at J, with 9 bases between.

This clone was counted a single time. The rearrangement joins TRBV12-5 to TRBJ2-1; D gene uncertain. This CDR3 has 13 amino acids. The V and J ends lost 4 bases and 3 bases respectively, with 7 bases between them. Germline-derived CDR1 and CDR2 are LGHNT and FRNRAP. The CDR3 DNA reads TGTGCTAGTGGTTATGCAGACTACAATGAGCAGTTCTTC. It encodes CASGYADYNEQFF.

V and J are TRBV5-6 and TRBJ2-1, with D perhaps TRBD2 (7 bases). Trimming removed 0 bases from V and 7 bases from J, with 11 bases in between. Per the germline V gene, CDR1 is SGHDT and CDR2 is YYEEEE. The CDR3 has 14 residues. This CDR3 is CASSLARGANEQFF. As DNA, the CDR3 is TGTGCCAGCAGCTTGGCACGGGGGGCTAATGAGCAGTTCTTC. The full variable domain, completed using reference TRBV5-6 and TRBJ2-1, is DAGVTQSPTHLIKTRGQQVTLRCSPKSGHDTVSWYQQALGQGPQFIFQYYEEEERQRGNFPDRFSGHQFPNYSSELNVNALLLGDSALYLCASSLARGANEQFFGPGTRLTVL.

The V call is TRBV27, the J call TRBJ2-4; D assignment may be TRBD1 or TRBD2 (5 bases each). Germline CDR1 is MNHEY and CDR2 is SMNVEV (reference sequence). The CDR3 totals 17 residues. V was cut by 10 bases and J by 0 bases, with 22 bases left in between. The CDR3 sequence: CATSPGRDHLAKNIQYF. The CDR3 DNA reads TGTGCCACATCTCCCGGCAGGGACCATCTAGCCAAAAACATTCAGTACTTC.

The chain employs TRBV6-1 and TRBJ1-1; D gene ambiguous. CDR1 MNHNS and CDR2 SASEGT come from the germline V gene. V was pared by 2 bases and J by 9 bases, with 7 bases between. This CDR3 is built from 11 residues. The CDR3 protein is CASSEYSQAFF. In nucleotides, the CDR3 is TGTGCCAGCAGTGAATATTCCCAAGCTTTCTTT.

The chain couples TRBV18 to TRBJ2-1, with D unresolved. The CDR3 is 13 amino acids. Germline V CDR1 and CDR2: KGHSH, LQKENI. V lost 3 bases and J lost 7, with 10 bases in between. CDR3 DNA sequence: TGTGCCAGCTCACCGCAAAGGGAAAATGAGCAGTTCTTC. Protein: CASSPQRENEQFF.